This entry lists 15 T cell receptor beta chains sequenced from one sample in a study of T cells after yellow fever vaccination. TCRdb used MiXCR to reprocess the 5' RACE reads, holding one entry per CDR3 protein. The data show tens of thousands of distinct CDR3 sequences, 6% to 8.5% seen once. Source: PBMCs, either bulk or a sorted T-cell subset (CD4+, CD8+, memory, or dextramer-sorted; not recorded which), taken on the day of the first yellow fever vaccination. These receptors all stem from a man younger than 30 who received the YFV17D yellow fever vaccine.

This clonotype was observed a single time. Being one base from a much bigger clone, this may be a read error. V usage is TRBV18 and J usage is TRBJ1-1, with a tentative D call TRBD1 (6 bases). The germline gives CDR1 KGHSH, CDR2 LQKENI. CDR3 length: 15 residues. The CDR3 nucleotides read TGTGCCAGCTCACAATCCGGGGGCAGGAACACTAAAGCTTTCTTT. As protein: CASSQSGGRNTKAFF.

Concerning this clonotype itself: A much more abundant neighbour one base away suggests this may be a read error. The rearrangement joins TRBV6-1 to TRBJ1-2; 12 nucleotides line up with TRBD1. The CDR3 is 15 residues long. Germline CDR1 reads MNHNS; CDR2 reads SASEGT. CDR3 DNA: TGTGCCAGCAGGACCCCGGGACAGGGGGCGAACGGCTACTCCTTC. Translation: CASRTPGQGANGYSF.

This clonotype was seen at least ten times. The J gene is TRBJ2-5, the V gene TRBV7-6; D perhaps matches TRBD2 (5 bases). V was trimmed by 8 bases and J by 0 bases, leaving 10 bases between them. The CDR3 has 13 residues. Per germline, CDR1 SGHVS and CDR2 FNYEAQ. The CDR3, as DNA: TGTGCCAGCGGCCGAGGGCACCAAGAGACCCAGTACTTC. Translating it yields CASGRGHQETQYF.

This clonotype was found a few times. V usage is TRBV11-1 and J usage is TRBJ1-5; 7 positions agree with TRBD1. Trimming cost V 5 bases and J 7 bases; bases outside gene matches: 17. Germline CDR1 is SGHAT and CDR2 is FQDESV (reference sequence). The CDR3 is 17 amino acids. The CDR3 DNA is TGTGCCAGCAGCACGGGGGCGACAGGGAGTTTTGAGCAGCCCCAGCATTTT. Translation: CASSTGATGSFEQPQHF.

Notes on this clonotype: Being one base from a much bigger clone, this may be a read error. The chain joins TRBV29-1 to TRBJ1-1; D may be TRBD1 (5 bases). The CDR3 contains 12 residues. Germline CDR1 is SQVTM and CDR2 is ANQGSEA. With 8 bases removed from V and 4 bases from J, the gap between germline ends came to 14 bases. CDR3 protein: CSIAHGGTEAFF. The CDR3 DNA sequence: TGCAGCATCGCCCATGGGGGCACTGAAGCTTTCTTT.

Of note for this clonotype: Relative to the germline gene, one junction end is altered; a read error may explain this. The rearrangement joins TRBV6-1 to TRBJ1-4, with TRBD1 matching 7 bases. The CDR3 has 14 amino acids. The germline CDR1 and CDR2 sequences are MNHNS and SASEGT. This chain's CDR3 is CASSPDRESGKLLF. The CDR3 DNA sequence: TGTGCCAGCAGTCCCGACAGGGAATCCGGAAAACTGCTTTTT.

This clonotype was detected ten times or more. This CDR3 is CASSSGQGYGYTF. The DNA for the CDR3 is TGTGCCAGCAGCTCGGGACAGGGTTATGGCTACACCTTC. The chain carries TRBV7-2 and TRBJ1-2; 9 bases agree with TRBD1. The CDR3 sequence is 13 residues long. Trimming removed 4 bases from V and 5 bases from J; junction bases left unmatched: 2. Germline V gene lookup returns CDR1 SGHTA and CDR2 FQGNSA.

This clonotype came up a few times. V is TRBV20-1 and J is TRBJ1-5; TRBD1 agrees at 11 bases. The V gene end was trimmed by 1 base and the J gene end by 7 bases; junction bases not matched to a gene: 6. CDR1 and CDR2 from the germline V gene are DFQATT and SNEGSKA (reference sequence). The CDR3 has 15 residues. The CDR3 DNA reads TGCAGTGCTAGAGGGGACAGGGGGGGGGAGCAGCCCCAGCATTTT. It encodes CSARGDRGGEQPQHF.

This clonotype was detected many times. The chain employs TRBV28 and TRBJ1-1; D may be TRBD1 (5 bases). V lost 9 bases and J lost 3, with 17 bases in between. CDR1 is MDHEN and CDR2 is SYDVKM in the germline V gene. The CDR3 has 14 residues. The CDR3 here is CASYGRGGYTEAFF. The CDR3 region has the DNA TGTGCCAGTTATGGGCGGGGGGGGTACACTGAAGCTTTCTTT.

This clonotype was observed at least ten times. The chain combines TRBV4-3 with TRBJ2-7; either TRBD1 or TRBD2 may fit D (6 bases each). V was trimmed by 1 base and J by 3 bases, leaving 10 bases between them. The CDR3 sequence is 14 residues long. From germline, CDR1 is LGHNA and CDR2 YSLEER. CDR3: CASSQGRGDYEQYF. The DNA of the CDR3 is TGCGCCAGCAGCCAAGGAAGGGGGGACTACGAGCAGTACTTC.

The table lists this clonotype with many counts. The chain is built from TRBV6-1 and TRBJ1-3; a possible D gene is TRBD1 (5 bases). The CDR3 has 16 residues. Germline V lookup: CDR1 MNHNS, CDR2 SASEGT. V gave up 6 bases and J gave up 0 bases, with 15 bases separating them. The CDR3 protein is CASSRQRGSSGNTIYF. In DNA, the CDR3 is TGTGCCAGCAGCAGACAGCGCGGGTCCTCTGGAAACACCATATATTTT.

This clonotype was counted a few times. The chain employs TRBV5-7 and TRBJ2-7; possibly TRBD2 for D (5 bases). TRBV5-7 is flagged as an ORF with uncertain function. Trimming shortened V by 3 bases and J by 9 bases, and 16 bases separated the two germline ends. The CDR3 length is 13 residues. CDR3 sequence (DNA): TGTGCCAGCAGCTGGCCGCGGGCAGCTGGGCAGTACGTC. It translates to CASSWPRAAGQYV.

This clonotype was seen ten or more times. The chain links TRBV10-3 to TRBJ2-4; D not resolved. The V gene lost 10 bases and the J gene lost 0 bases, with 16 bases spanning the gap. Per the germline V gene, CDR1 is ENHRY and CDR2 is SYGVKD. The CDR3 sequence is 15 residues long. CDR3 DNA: TGTGCCACTGCCGGTTCAGCTATAGCCAAAAACATTCAGTACTTC. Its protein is CATAGSAIAKNIQYF.

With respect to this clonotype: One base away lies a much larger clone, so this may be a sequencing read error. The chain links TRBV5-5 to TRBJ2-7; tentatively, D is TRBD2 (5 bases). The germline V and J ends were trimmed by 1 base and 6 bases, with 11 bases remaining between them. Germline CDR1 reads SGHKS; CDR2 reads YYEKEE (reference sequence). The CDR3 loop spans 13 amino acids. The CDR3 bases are TGTGCCAGCAGCTTGACAGAGGGCGGCGAGCAGTACGTC. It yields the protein CASSLTEGGEQYV.

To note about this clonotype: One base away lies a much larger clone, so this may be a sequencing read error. CDR3 DNA: TGTGCCAGCATCCAGCAGGTCCAATCTTTAGATACGCAGTATTTT. Translating it yields CASIQQVQSLDTQYF. This chain uses TRBV3-1 with TRBJ2-3; D ambiguous. Trimming pared 7 bases from V and 5 bases from J, leaving 19 bases between. The CDR3 has 15 amino acids. Germline loops: CDR1 LGHDT, CDR2 YNNKEL (reference sequence).